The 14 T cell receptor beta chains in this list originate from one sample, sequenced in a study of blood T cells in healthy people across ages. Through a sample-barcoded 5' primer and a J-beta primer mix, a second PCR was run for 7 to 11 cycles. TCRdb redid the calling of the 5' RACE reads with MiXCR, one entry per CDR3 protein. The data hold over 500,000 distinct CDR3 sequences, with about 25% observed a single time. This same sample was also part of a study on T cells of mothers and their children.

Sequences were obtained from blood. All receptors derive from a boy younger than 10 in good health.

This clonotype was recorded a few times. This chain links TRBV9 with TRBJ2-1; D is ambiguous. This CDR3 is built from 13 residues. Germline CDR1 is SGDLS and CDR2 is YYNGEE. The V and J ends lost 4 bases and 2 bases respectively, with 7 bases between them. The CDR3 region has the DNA TGTGCCAGCAGCCCCCAGACCTACAATGAGCAGTTCTTC. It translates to CASSPQTYNEQFF.

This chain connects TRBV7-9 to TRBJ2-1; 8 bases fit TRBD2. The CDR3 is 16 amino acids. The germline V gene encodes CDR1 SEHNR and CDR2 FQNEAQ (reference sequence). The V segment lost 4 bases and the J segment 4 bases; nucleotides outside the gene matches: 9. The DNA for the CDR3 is TGTGCCAGCAGCTCAGATAGCGGGACCGCTTACAATGAGCAGTTCTTC. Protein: CASSSDSGTAYNEQFF. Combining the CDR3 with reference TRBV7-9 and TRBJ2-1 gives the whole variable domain DTGVSQNPRHKITKRGQNVTFRCDPISEHNRLYWYRQTLGQGPEFLTYFQNEAQLEKSRLLSDRFSAERPKGSFSTLEIQRTEQGDSAMYLCASSSDSGTAYNEQFFGPGTRLTVL.

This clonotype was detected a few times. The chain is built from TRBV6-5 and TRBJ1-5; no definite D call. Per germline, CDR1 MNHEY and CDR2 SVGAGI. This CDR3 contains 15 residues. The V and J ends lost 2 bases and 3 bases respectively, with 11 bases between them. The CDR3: CASSYGVGDNQPQHF. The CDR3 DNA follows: TGTGCCAGCAGTTACGGTGTCGGGGACAATCAGCCCCAGCATTTT.

The DNA for the CDR3 is TGTGCCAGCAGCGCTTCTATGACAGCGTATAATTCACCCCTCCACTTT. Translating it yields CASSASMTAYNSPLHF. V and J are TRBV13 and TRBJ1-6; D may be TRBD1 (5 bases). CDR1 is PRHDT and CDR2 is FYEKMQ in the germline V gene (reference sequence). Trimming pared 5 bases from V and 4 bases from J, leaving 15 bases between. The CDR3 covers 16 residues.

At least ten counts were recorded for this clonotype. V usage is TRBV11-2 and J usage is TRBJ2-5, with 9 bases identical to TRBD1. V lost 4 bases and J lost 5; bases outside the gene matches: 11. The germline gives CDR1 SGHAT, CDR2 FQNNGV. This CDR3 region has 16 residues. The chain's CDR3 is CASSSRGQGQLETQYF. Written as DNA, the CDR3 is TGTGCCAGCAGCTCCCGAGGACAGGGGCAATTGGAGACCCAGTACTTC.

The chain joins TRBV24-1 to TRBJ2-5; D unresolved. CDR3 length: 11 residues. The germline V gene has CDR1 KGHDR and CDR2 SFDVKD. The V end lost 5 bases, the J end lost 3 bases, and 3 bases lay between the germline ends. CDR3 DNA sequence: TGTGCCACCAGTGTCGAAGAGACCCAGTACTTC. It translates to CATSVEETQYF.

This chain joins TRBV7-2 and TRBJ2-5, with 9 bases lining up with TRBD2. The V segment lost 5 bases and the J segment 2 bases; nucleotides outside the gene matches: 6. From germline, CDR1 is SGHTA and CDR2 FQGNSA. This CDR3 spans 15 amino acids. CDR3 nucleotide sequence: TGTGCCAGCAGCCGTAGACTAGCGGTACAAGAGACCCAGTACTTC. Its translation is CASSRRLAVQETQYF.

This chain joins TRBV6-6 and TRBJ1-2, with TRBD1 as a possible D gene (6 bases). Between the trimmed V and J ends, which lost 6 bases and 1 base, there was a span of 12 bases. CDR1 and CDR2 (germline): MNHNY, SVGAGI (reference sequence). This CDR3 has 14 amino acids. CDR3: CASRTTDSNYGYTF. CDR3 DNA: TGTGCCAGCAGGACTACGGACAGTAACTATGGCTACACCTTC.

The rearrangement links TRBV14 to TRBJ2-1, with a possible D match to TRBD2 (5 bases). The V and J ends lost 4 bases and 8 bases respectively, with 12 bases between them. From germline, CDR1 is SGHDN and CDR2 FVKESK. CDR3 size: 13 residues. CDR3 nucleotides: TGTGCCAGCAGCCTCCAGCCCGGGGATGAGCAGTTCTTC. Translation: CASSLQPGDEQFF.

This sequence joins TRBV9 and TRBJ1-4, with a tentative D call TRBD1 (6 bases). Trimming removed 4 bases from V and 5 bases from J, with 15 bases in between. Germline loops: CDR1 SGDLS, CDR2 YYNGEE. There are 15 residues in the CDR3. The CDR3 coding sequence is TGTGCCAGCAGCCCAGCGACAGGTTTAAATGAAAAACTGTTTTTT. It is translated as CASSPATGLNEKLFF.

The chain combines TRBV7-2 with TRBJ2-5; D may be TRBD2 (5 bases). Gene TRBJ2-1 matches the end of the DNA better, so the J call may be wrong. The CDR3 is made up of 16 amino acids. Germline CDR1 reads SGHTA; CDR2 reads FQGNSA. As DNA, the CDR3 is TGTGCCAGCAGCTTAGGCGGGTTTAGCGCGGACAATGAGCAGTTCTTC. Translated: CASSLGGFSADNEQFF.

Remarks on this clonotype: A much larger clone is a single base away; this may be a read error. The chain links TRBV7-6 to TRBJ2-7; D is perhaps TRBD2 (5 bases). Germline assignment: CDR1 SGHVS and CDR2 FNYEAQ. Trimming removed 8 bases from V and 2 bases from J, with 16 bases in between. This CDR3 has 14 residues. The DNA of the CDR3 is TGTGCCAGCTCCTCCGGGATTAGCCCCTACGAGCAGTACTTC. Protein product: CASSSGISPYEQYF. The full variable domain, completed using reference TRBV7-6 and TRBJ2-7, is GAGVSQSPRYKVTKRGQDVALRCDPISGHVSLYWYRQALGQGPEFLTYFNYEAQQDKSGLPNDRFSAERPEGSISTLTIQRTEQRDSAMYRCASSSGISPYEQYFGPGTRLTVT.

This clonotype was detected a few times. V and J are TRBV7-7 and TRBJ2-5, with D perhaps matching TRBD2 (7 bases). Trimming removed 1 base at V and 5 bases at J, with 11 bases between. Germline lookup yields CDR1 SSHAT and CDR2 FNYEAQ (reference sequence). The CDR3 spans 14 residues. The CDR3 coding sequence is TGTGCCAGCAGCTTAGGCGGGGGCTGGGAGACCCAGTACTTC. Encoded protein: CASSLGGGWETQYF.

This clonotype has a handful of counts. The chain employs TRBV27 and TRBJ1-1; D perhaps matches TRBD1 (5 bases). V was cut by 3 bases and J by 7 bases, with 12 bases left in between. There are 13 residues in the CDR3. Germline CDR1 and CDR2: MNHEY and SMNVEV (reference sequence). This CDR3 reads CASSLWGSHEAFF. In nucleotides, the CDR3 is TGTGCCAGCAGTTTGTGGGGGTCCCATGAAGCTTTCTTT.